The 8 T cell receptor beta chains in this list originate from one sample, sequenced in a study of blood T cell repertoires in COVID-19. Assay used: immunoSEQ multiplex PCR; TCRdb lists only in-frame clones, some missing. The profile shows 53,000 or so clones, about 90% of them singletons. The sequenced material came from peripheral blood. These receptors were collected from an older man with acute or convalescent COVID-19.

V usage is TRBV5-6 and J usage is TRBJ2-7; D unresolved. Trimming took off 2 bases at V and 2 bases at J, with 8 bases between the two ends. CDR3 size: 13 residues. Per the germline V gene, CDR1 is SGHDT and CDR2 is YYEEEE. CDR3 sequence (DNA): TGTGCCAGCAGCTTCGGCAGGACCTACGAGCAGTACTTC. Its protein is CASSFGRTYEQYF.

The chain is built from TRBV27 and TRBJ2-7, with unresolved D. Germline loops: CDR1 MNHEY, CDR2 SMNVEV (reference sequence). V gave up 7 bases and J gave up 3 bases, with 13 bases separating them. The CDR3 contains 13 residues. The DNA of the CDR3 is TGTGCCAGCAAGGCAGGTTCTCTCTACGAGCAGTACTTC. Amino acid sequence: CASKAGSLYEQYF.

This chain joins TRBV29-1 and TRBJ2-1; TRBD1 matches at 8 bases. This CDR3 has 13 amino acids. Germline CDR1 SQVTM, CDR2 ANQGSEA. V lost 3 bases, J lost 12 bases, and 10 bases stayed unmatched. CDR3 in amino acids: CSVDQGSGTGQFF. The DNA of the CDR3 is TGCAGCGTTGATCAGGGGTCGGGGACAGGGCAGTTCTTC.

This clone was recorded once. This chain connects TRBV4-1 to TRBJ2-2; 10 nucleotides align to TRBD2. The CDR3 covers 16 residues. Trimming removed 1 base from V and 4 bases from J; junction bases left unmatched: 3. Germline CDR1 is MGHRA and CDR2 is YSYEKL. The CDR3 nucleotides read TGCGCCAGCAGCCAAGTAGCGGGGGGACGCACCGGGGAGCTGTTTTTT. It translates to CASSQVAGGRTGELFF.

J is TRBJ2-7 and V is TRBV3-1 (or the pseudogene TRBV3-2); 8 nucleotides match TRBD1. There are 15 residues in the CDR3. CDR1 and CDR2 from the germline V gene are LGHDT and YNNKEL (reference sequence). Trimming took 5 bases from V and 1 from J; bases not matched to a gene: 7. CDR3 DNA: TGTGCCAGCAGCTTGTCTGGGACAGGATCCTACGAGCAGTACTTC. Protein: CASSLSGTGSYEQYF.

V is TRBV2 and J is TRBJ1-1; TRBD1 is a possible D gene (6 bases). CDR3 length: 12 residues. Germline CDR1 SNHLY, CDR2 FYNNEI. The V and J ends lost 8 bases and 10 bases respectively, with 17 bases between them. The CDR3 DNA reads TGTGCCAGCCAGACAGGCGCGGCATCAGCTTTCTTT. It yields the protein CASQTGAASAFF.

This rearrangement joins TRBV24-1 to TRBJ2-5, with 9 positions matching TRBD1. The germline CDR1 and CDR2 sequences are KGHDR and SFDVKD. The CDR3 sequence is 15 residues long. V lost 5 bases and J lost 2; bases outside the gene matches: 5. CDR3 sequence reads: CATSAPGTGQETQYF. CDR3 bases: TGTGCCACCAGTGCCCCCGGGACAGGGCAAGAGACCCAGTACTTC.

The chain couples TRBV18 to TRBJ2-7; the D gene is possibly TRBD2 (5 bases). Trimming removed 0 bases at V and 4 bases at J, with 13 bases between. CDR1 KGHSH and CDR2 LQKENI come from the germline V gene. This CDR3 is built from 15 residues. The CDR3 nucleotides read TGTGCCAGCTCACCACCGTCTTCGCGGGTTTACGAGCAGTACTTC. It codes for CASSPPSSRVYEQYF.